This passage covers 26 T cell receptor beta chains from one sample sequenced in a study of monozygotic twins with inflammatory bowel disease. TCRdb re-called the 5' RACE reads; one entry per CDR3 protein, DNA not given. The sample has around 380,000 distinct CDR3 sequences. The sample comprised blood. Every receptor here comes from a human donor with ulcerative colitis or Crohn's disease, or a healthy co-twin of an affected twin (not recorded which).

This chain joins TRBV7-2 and TRBJ2-3; TCRdb indicates TRBD1, and absent DNA this call remains unverified. This CDR3 spans 15 amino acids. The V gene's germline CDR1 is SGHTA and CDR2 FQGNSA. The CDR3 region is CASSPFQPGTDTQYF.

V and J are TRBV20-1 and TRBJ2-1; TCRdb lists TRBD2, though no DNA is available to test this call. CDR1 DFQATT and CDR2 SNEGSKA come from the germline V gene (reference sequence). This CDR3 is built from 15 residues. The CDR3 is CSARSGLAGVVEQFF.

J is TRBJ2-6 and V is TRBV27; TCRdb picks TRBD1, but there is no DNA to check that call. CDR3 length: 16 residues. CDR1 and CDR2 from the germline V gene are MNHEY and SMNVEV (reference sequence). The CDR3 sequence: CASSWGFLSGANVLTF. The variable domain in full, completed from reference TRBV27 and TRBJ2-6, reads EAQVTQNPRYLITVTGKKLTVTCSQNMNHEYMSWYRQDPGLGLRQIYYSMNVEVTDKGDVPEGYKVSRKEKRNFPLILESPSPNQTSLYFCASSWGFLSGANVLTFGAGSRLTVL.

The V gene is TRBV30, the J gene TRBJ2-1. From germline, CDR1 is GTSNPN and CDR2 SVGIG (reference sequence). The CDR3 runs to 14 residues. CDR3 sequence: CAWSVQGPYNEQFF. Using reference TRBV30 and TRBJ2-1 for the parts outside the CDR3, the full variable domain is SQTIHQWPATLVQPVGSPLSLECTVEGTSNPNLYWYRQAAGRGLQLLFYSVGIGQISSEVPQNLSASRPQDRQFILSSKKLLLSDSGFYLCAWSVQGPYNEQFFGPGTRLTVL.

The chain has TRBV12-3 or TRBV12-4 and TRBJ2-5; TCRdb's D gene call, TRBD2, goes unchecked for lack of DNA. This CDR3 has 16 residues. The CDR3: CASSFGLAGVQETQYF.

The V call is TRBV20-1, the J call TRBJ2-3; TCRdb lists TRBD1, though no DNA is available to test this call. There are 14 residues in the CDR3. Germline assignment: CDR1 DFQATT and CDR2 SNEGSKA (reference sequence). Here the CDR3 reads CSAPASGNTDTQYF.

The rearrangement uses TRBV20-1 and TRBJ1-3. The CDR3 runs to 14 residues. The germline CDR1 and CDR2 sequences are DFQATT and SNEGSKA (reference sequence). CDR3 sequence: CSARWQGSGNTIYF.

The V call is TRBV3-1, the J call TRBJ1-2; TCRdb outputs TRBD1, but without DNA this stays unchecked. CDR3 length equals 16 residues. Germline loops: CDR1 LGHDT, CDR2 YNNKEL (reference sequence). The CDR3 region is CASSSGTGILYYGYTF.

V usage is TRBV6-2 or TRBV6-3 and J usage is TRBJ2-1; TCRdb's D gene call, TRBD2, goes unchecked for lack of DNA. Germline lookup yields CDR1 MNHEY and CDR2 SVGEGT. The CDR3 is made up of 14 amino acids. The chain's CDR3 is CASTKTSGGNEQFF.

The chain employs TRBV30 and TRBJ1-2. The germline V gene encodes CDR1 GTSNPN and CDR2 SVGIG (reference sequence). This CDR3 is 13 amino acids long. The CDR3 protein is CAWSETGGYGYTF.

This chain connects TRBV5-1 to TRBJ2-7; checking the TCRdb D call of TRBD1 is not possible without DNA. This CDR3 has 17 amino acids. Germline V lookup: CDR1 SGHRS, CDR2 YFSETQ. CDR3: CASSLDGSGGTSYEQYF.

V and J are TRBV27 and TRBJ2-7; TCRdb's D gene call, TRBD1, goes unchecked for lack of DNA. From germline, CDR1 is MNHEY and CDR2 SMNVEV (reference sequence). The CDR3 sequence is 15 residues long. The CDR3 here is CASSLGQAFSYEQYF.

V gene TRBV16 combines with J gene TRBJ1-2; no DNA is available, so the TRBD1 call from TCRdb remains unchecked. CDR3 length: 14 residues. CDR1 is KGHSY and CDR2 is FQNENV in the germline V gene. CDR3 in amino acids: CASSRSPYEGGYTF.

The CDR3 region is CSASYSTSTDTQYF. The chain has TRBV20-1 and TRBJ2-3. This CDR3 is built from 14 residues. Germline loops: CDR1 DFQATT, CDR2 SNEGSKA (reference sequence).

The CDR3 reads CASSLSRGRVDEQFF. The chain employs TRBV7-2 and TRBJ2-1; as DNA is missing, the TRBD1 call by TCRdb cannot be tested. The germline V gene encodes CDR1 SGHTA and CDR2 FQGNSA. There are 15 residues in the CDR3.

J is TRBJ2-1 and V is TRBV5-1; the TRBD2 assignment by TCRdb is unverifiable without DNA. Germline V gene lookup returns CDR1 SGHRS and CDR2 YFSETQ. CDR3 length: 16 residues. The CDR3 loop is CASSLGGTSGMNEQFF.

The rearrangement links TRBV7-2 to TRBJ2-2; the D call from TCRdb, TRBD1, cannot be confirmed without DNA. The CDR3 is made up of 15 amino acids. The germline CDR1 and CDR2 sequences are SGHTA and FQGNSA. The chain's CDR3 is CASSLVWQGVGELFF.

The J gene is TRBJ2-1, the V gene TRBV5-6; with no DNA, the TCRdb D assignment of TRBD2 cannot be verified. Germline V gene sequence: CDR1 SGHDT, CDR2 YYEEEE. The CDR3 consists of 15 residues. The CDR3 loop reads CASSFGASGYNEQFF.

The genes are TRBV11-2 and TRBJ2-1; as DNA is missing, the TRBD2 call by TCRdb cannot be tested. This CDR3 region has 14 residues. CDR1 and CDR2 from the germline V gene are SGHAT and FQNNGV. The CDR3 loop is CASSLARSADEQFF.

The J gene is TRBJ1-2, the V gene TRBV4-1; no DNA is available, so the TRBD1 call from TCRdb remains unchecked. The V gene's germline CDR1 is MGHRA and CDR2 YSYEKL. The CDR3 extends over 15 amino acids. The CDR3 sequence is CASSQAPGTDYGYTF.

The chain employs TRBV20-1 and TRBJ1-5; absent DNA, TCRdb's TRBD1 call cannot be checked. Germline lookup yields CDR1 DFQATT and CDR2 SNEGSKA (reference sequence). CDR3 length: 14 amino acids. This chain's CDR3 is CSASSGTVNQPQHF.

The rearrangement links TRBV5-1 to TRBJ2-3; TCRdb lists TRBD2, though no DNA is available to test this call. From germline, CDR1 is SGHRS and CDR2 YFSETQ. This CDR3 has 19 residues. The CDR3 protein is CASSPRGTSGGASTDTQYF.

This chain joins TRBV7-9 and TRBJ2-7. Germline values: CDR1 SEHNR, CDR2 FQNEAQ (reference sequence). The CDR3 contains 15 residues. The CDR3 protein is CASSLSAGVFHEQYF.

The CDR3 loop reads CSAIAMGWDKVQPSSSTDTQYF. J is TRBJ2-3 and V is TRBV20-1; TCRdb reports TRBD1, a call that lacks DNA to check it against. The CDR3 spans 22 residues. Germline V gene sequence: CDR1 DFQATT, CDR2 SNEGSKA (reference sequence).

This chain connects TRBV9 to TRBJ2-1. This CDR3 contains 15 residues. The germline V gene has CDR1 SGDLS and CDR2 YYNGEE. CDR3 loop: CASSVASDPYNEQFF.

This rearrangement joins TRBV2 to TRBJ2-3; TCRdb reports TRBD1, a call that lacks DNA to check it against. Germline V lookup: CDR1 SNHLY, CDR2 FYNNEI. The CDR3 has 13 amino acids. The CDR3 region is CAGTSGGKDTQYF. The whole variable domain, filled in from reference TRBV2 and TRBJ2-3, reads EPEVTQTPSHQVTQMGQEVILRCVPISNHLYFYWYRQILGQKVEFLVSFYNNEISEKSEIFDDQFSVERPDGSNFTLKIRSTKLEDSAMYFCAGTSGGKDTQYFGPGTRLTVL.